These 9 T cell receptor beta chains share one sample of origin, sequenced in a study of T cells in Graves' hyperthyroidism and ophthalmopathy. Amplification of TCR beta CDR3 regions used RNA as the template. The TCR CDR3 was amplified in a first-round RT-PCR using the HTBI primer set. Via MiXCR, TCRdb re-called the multiplex PCR reads, giving one row per CDR3 protein. The sample lists 600,000 to 650,000 distinct CDR3 sequences, roughly 15% occurring once. The material sequenced was blood. Source of these receptors: a woman between 25 and 40 years old with Graves' hyperthyroidism.

This clonotype turned up a few times. The rearrangement joins TRBV3-1 to TRBJ1-2; D is uncertain. CDR3 size: 12 residues. V gave up 0 bases and J gave up 6 bases, with 5 bases separating them. Per germline, CDR1 LGHDT and CDR2 YNNKEL (reference sequence). The CDR3: CASSQEFHGYTF. The CDR3 coding sequence is TGTGCCAGCAGCCAAGAGTTCCATGGCTACACCTTC.

This clonotype was counted ten times or more. V and J are TRBV28 and TRBJ1-4, with a tentative D call TRBD1 (5 bases). Trimming removed 5 bases at V and 4 bases at J, with 8 bases between. The CDR3 is 13 residues long. The germline V gene encodes CDR1 MDHEN and CDR2 SYDVKM. The CDR3 here is CASSRGGNEKLFF. CDR3 sequence (DNA): TGTGCCAGCAGTAGGGGAGGTAATGAAAAACTGTTTTTT.

This clonotype appeared many times. The V gene is TRBV7-3, the J gene TRBJ1-1; D is unresolved. CDR3 size: 14 residues. V shed 5 bases and J shed 3 bases, with 13 bases lying between them. CDR1 is SGHTA, CDR2 FQGTGA, per germline. The CDR3 sequence: CASSPDGSYTEAFF. The CDR3 DNA sequence: TGTGCCAGCAGCCCCGACGGTAGCTACACTGAAGCTTTCTTT.

The chain has TRBV19 and TRBJ2-2, with D perhaps matching TRBD1 or TRBD2 (6 bases each). Germline CDR1 is LNHDA and CDR2 is SQIVND (reference sequence). Deletions cut 2 bases from V and 1 base from J, with 14 bases between. There are 17 residues in the CDR3. CDR3 region: CASSIIGGRGNTGELFF. CDR3 coding DNA: TGTGCCAGTAGTATAATCGGGGGCAGGGGGAACACCGGGGAGCTGTTTTTT.

This sequence joins TRBV9 and TRBJ2-1; D gene ambiguous. Germline assignment: CDR1 SGDLS and CDR2 YYNGEE. This CDR3 has 14 residues. V lost 6 bases and J 6 bases, leaving 16 bases between the germline ends. The CDR3 region is CASNVFVESNEQFF. The CDR3 nucleotides read TGTGCCAGCAACGTCTTCGTAGAGAGCAATGAGCAGTTCTTC. Variable domain in full (rest from reference TRBV9 and TRBJ2-1): DSGVTQTPKHLITATGQRVTLRCSPRSGDLSVYWYQQSLDQGLQFLIQYYNGEERAKGNILERFSAQQFPDLHSELNLSSLELGDSALYFCASNVFVESNEQFFGPGTRLTVL.

This clonotype was seen at least ten times. This chain joins TRBV18 and TRBJ1-4; D uncertain. CDR3 length equals 15 residues. The V gene lost 6 bases and the J gene lost 1 base, with 12 bases spanning the gap. CDR1 KGHSH and CDR2 LQKENI come from the germline V gene. CDR3 in amino acids: CASSRLRGTNEKLFF. CDR3 nucleotide sequence: TGTGCCAGCTCTCGACTCCGGGGAACTAATGAAAAACTGTTTTTT.

This clonotype was observed a single time. The chain combines TRBV19 with TRBJ1-5; 8 bases are a match to TRBD1. The length of the CDR3 is 15 residues. V dropped 7 bases and J dropped 4; count of bases not matched to a gene: 9. Germline assignment: CDR1 LNHDA and CDR2 SQIVND (reference sequence). The CDR3 region has the DNA TGTGCCAGTACCTCCTTGACAGGGGCTAATCAGCCCCAGCATTTT. This gives the protein CASTSLTGANQPQHF.

This clonotype showed up just once. The rearrangement uses TRBV7-6 and TRBJ2-3; no reliable D call. V was clipped by 2 bases and J by 0 bases, with 15 bases between them. CDR1 and CDR2 from the germline V gene are SGHVS and FNYEAQ. This CDR3 has 17 amino acids. The CDR3 reads CASSLLGGSASTDTQYF. CDR3 sequence (DNA): TGTGCCAGCAGCTTATTGGGCGGCTCGGCCAGCACAGATACGCAGTATTTT.

This clonotype showed up many times. The V and J genes are TRBV15 and TRBJ1-5; the match to TRBD1 covers 8 bases. CDR1 and CDR2 (germline): LNHNV, YYDKDF (reference sequence). This CDR3 has 14 residues. V gave up 3 bases and J gave up 2 bases; unmatched junction bases: 0. The CDR3 DNA reads as TGTGCCACCAGCAGGACAGGGGGCAATCAGCCCCAGCATTTT. Its translation is CATSRTGGNQPQHF. The full variable domain, rest sourced from reference TRBV15 and TRBJ1-5, is DAMVIQNPRYQVTQFGKPVTLSCSQTLNHNVMYWYQQKSSQAPKLLFHYYDKDFNNEADTPDNFQSRRPNTSFCFLDIRSPGLGDTAMYLCATSRTGGNQPQHFGDGTRLSIL.